The rows below give T cell receptor beta chains drawn from one sample of a study of blood T cell repertoires in COVID-19. This table comes from immunoSEQ multiplex PCR, and its TCRdb copy is limited to in-frame clones, with some not included. The repertoire has approximately 38,000 clones, 88% of them found once; the top ten carry around 4.9%. The sample was peripheral blood. The source of these receptors is a woman between 65 and 79 years old with active COVID-19. The CDR3 runs from the conserved cysteine through the conserved F or W. A D gene is named only where the DNA matches it firmly. Size is stated for part of the rows, as once, few or many counts, or as a class when the clone is expanded.

cdr3_length,j_call,d_call,clone_size,v_call,cdr3_aa,cdr3_nt
15,TRBJ2-3,TRBD2,NA,TRBV7-2,CASSFSGGAGNTQYF,TGTGCCAGCAGCTTTAGCGGGGGGGCTGGGAATACGCAGTATTTT
14,TRBJ1-1,NA,once,TRBV9,CASSALSRDTEAFF,TGTGCCAGCAGCGCTCTTTCCAGGGACACTGAAGCTTTCTTT
14,TRBJ1-4,TRBD1,NA,TRBV16,CASSQTGFVEKLFF,TGTGCCAGCAGCCAGACAGGGTTTGTTGAAAAACTGTTTTTT
13,TRBJ2-1,NA,once,TRBV27,CASSFGQHNEQFF,TGTGCCAGCAGTTTCGGACAGCACAATGAGCAGTTCTTC
17,TRBJ2-1,NA,NA,TRBV9,CASSAISERRGYNEQFF,TGTGCCAGCAGCGCCATTTCGGAGCGACGGGGCTACAATGAGCAGTTCTTC
15,TRBJ2-1,TRBD2,NA,TRBV6-5,CASTSGGAGYNEQFF,TGTGCCAGCACTAGCGGGGGGGCCGGTTACAATGAGCAGTTCTTC
14,TRBJ1-4,TRBD1,NA,TRBV11-1,CASSLGTGNEKLFF,TGTGCCAGCAGCCTTGGGACAGGCAATGAAAAACTGTTTTTT
14,TRBJ1-1,NA,NA,TRBV11-2,CASSLEGTSTEAFF,TGTGCCAGCAGCTTAGAGGGGACATCCACTGAAGCTTTCTTT
14,TRBJ2-3,TRBD2,once,TRBV7-3,CASSRGLAGDTQYF,TGTGCCAGCAGCCGAGGACTAGCAGGGGATACGCAGTATTTT
15,TRBJ1-5,TRBD1,NA,TRBV6-2/TRBV6-3,CASSPPGQVNQPQHF,TGTGCCAGCAGTCCACCCGGACAGGTCAATCAGCCCCAGCATTTT
15,TRBJ2-6,TRBD1,NA,TRBV18,CASSGQFGGANVLTF,TGTGCCAGCTCGGGACAGTTCGGTGGGGCCAACGTCCTGACTTTC
16,TRBJ2-2,TRBD1,once,TRBV7-8,CASSSPQGRNTGELFF,TGTGCCAGCAGTTCCCCACAGGGGAGAAACACCGGGGAGCTGTTTTTT
14,TRBJ2-7,TRBD2,NA,TRBV29-1,CSVVLGVGGNEQYF,TGCAGCGTTGTTTTAGGGGTGGGAGGGAACGAGCAGTACTTC
18,TRBJ2-7,TRBD2,NA,TRBV13,CASSREGSGGGSSYEQYF,TGTGCCAGCAGCCGCGAGGGGAGCGGGGGGGGTAGCTCCTACGAGCAGTACTTC
14,TRBJ1-6,TRBD1,NA,TRBV7-2,CASSLGHRGSPLHF,TGTGCCAGCAGCTTAGGCCACAGGGGTTCACCCCTCCACTTT
12,TRBJ1-1,NA,once,TRBV2,CASSAEETEAFF,TGTGCCAGCAGTGCAGAGGAGACTGAAGCTTTCTTT
16,TRBJ2-1,TRBD2,NA,TRBV20-1,CSASASGASPYNEQFF,TGCAGTGCTAGTGCTAGCGGGGCATCCCCCTACAATGAGCAGTTCTTC
14,TRBJ2-5,NA,NA,TRBV5-5,CASSRPGSQETQYF,TGTGCCAGCAGCCGACCCGGGAGCCAAGAGACCCAGTACTTC
15,TRBJ1-6,TRBD1,NA,TRBV7-2,CASSLGQGRDSPLHF,TGTGCCAGCAGCTTGGGACAGGGGAGGGATTCACCCCTCCACTTT
16,TRBJ2-6,NA,NA,TRBV19,CASSIERGGGANVLTF,TGTGCCAGTAGTATAGAGCGGGGTGGTGGGGCCAACGTCCTGACTTTC
17,TRBJ1-5,NA,NA,TRBV28,CASSPLQGIYSNQPQHF,TGTGCCAGCAGCCCCCTACAGGGAATTTATAGCAATCAGCCCCAGCATTTT
11,TRBJ1-1,NA,NA,TRBV29-1,CSHFGGTEAFF,TGCAGCCATTTCGGGGGAACTGAAGCTTTCTTT
16,TRBJ2-5,NA,few,TRBV5-6,CASSSIGPGGYGTQYF,TGTGCCAGCAGCTCGATAGGACCCGGAGGGTATGGGACCCAGTACTTC
14,TRBJ1-5,NA,NA,TRBV7-9,CASSSATGNQPQHF,TGTGCCAGCAGCTCCGCCACCGGGAATCAGCCCCAGCATTTT
13,TRBJ2-3,NA,NA,TRBV19,CASSQGWGDTQYF,TGTGCCAGTAGTCAGGGCTGGGGAGATACGCAGTATTTT
13,TRBJ2-5,NA,NA,TRBV7-6,CASSQTGKETQYF,TGTGCCAGCAGCCAAACAGGGAAAGAGACCCAGTACTTC
13,TRBJ2-5,NA,NA,TRBV5-1,CASSPGNQETQYF,TGCGCCAGCAGTCCGGGGAACCAAGAGACCCAGTACTTC
15,TRBJ1-5,TRBD1,NA,TRBV9,CASSVGTGGLQPQHF,TGTGCCAGCAGCGTAGGGACAGGGGGCCTTCAGCCCCAGCATTTT
16,TRBJ1-3,NA,NA,TRBV6-2/TRBV6-3,CASSPGHANSGNTIYF,TGTGCCAGCAGCCCTGGCCACGCCAACTCTGGAAACACCATATATTTT
13,TRBJ2-5,NA,NA,TRBV2,CASSVQGEQTQYF,TGTGCCAGCAGTGTACAGGGAGAGCAGACCCAGTACTTC
15,TRBJ1-4,NA,NA,TRBV2,CASRAGFTTNEKLFF,TGTGCCAGCAGAGCAGGATTTACAACTAATGAAAAACTGTTTTTT
16,TRBJ2-3,NA,NA,TRBV24-1,CATSDLAGVGTDTQYF,TGTGCCACCAGTGATTTGGCAGGGGTCGGCACAGATACGCAGTATTTT
15,TRBJ2-1,TRBD2,NA,TRBV4-1,CASSLDSGGLNEQFF,TGCGCCAGCAGCTTGGATAGCGGGGGACTTAACGAGCAGTTCTTC
15,TRBJ2-1,NA,medium-sized,TRBV29-1,CSVGLTSGSYNEQFF,TGCAGCGTTGGGTTGACTAGTGGGTCCTACAATGAGCAGTTCTTC
12,TRBJ1-1,TRBD1,NA,TRBV7-3,CASSARGTEAFF,TGTGCCAGCAGCGCCAGGGGGACTGAAGCTTTCTTT
14,TRBJ2-5,TRBD1,NA,TRBV7-2,CASSWDRVGETQYF,TGTGCCAGCAGCTGGGACAGGGTGGGGGAGACCCAGTACTTC
11,TRBJ2-7,NA,NA,TRBV12-3/TRBV12-4,CASTVGYEQYF,TGTGCCAGCACCGTCGGTTACGAGCAGTACTTC
16,TRBJ2-2,TRBD2,NA,TRBV5-4,CASSSRTSGGAGELFF,TGTGCCAGCAGCTCAAGGACTAGCGGGGGGGCCGGGGAGCTGTTTTTT
15,TRBJ2-3,TRBD2,NA,TRBV7-2,CASLFLTSGGDTQYF,TGTGCCAGCTTATTCCTGACTAGCGGGGGGGATACGCAGTATTTT
15,TRBJ1-6,TRBD1,NA,TRBV2,CASSEIGTDNSPLHF,TGTGCCAGCAGTGAAATCGGGACAGACAATTCACCCCTCCACTTT
14,TRBJ2-1,NA,NA,TRBV6-2/TRBV6-3,CASSYSNLAKKQFF,TGTGCCAGCAGTTACTCGAACCTAGCTAAGAAGCAGTTCTTC
13,TRBJ1-5,NA,NA,TRBV28,CASSPPPERAQHF,TGTGCCAGCAGTCCCCCCCCGGAGAGGGCCCAGCATTTT
13,TRBJ2-3,NA,NA,TRBV12-3/TRBV12-4,CASSFWATDTQYF,TGTGCCAGCAGTTTTTGGGCCACAGATACGCAGTATTTT
14,TRBJ2-2,NA,NA,TRBV3-1/TRBV3-2,CASSQKGVDGELFF,TGTGCCAGCAGTCAAAAGGGGGTTGACGGGGAGCTGTTTTTT
13,TRBJ2-7,NA,NA,TRBV7-2,CASSLAARYEQYF,TGTGCCAGCAGCTTAGCGGCTAGGTACGAGCAGTACTTC
14,TRBJ1-1,NA,NA,TRBV7-2,CASSPVTGGTEAFF,TGTGCCAGCAGCCCTGTCACGGGGGGCACTGAAGCTTTCTTT
14,TRBJ2-5,TRBD2,NA,TRBV5-4,CASSYTSAGETQYF,TGTGCCAGCAGCTATACTAGCGCAGGAGAGACCCAGTACTTC
12,TRBJ2-6,NA,once,TRBV30,CAWAGGANVLTF,TGTGCCTGGGCCGGTGGGGCCAACGTCCTGACTTTC
15,TRBJ2-2,TRBD2,once,TRBV5-4,CASSLGRGVTGELFF,TGTGCCAGCAGCTTGGGGCGGGGGGTCACCGGGGAGCTGTTTTTT
11,TRBJ2-7,NA,NA,TRBV20-1,CSAGLSYEQYF,TGCAGTGCTGGCCTCTCCTACGAGCAGTACTTC
17,TRBJ2-1,NA,NA,TRBV30,CAWSGLGRDRTYNEQFF,TGTGCCTGGAGTGGTCTTGGGCGGGACCGTACCTACAATGAGCAGTTCTTC
19,TRBJ1-3,TRBD1,NA,TRBV15,CATSRLYQGQGASGNTIYF,TGTGCCACCAGCAGACTTTACCAGGGACAGGGGGCCTCTGGAAACACCATATATTTT
14,TRBJ2-3,NA,once,TRBV6-5,CASSYSGLRDTQYF,TGTGCCAGCAGTTACTCGGGACTCCGCGATACGCAGTATTTT
14,TRBJ2-7,TRBD2,few,TRBV5-6,CASTWWRGANEQYF,TGTGCCAGCACCTGGTGGCGGGGGGCCAACGAGCAGTACTTC
15,TRBJ1-1,TRBD1,NA,TRBV29-1,CSVTNGGQGRTEAFF,TGCAGCGTGACGAATGGGGGACAGGGACGCACTGAAGCTTTCTTT
15,TRBJ1-6,TRBD1,NA,TRBV30,CAWSAVTGDNSPLHF,TGTGCCTGGAGTGCCGTGACAGGGGATAATTCACCCCTCCACTTT